This T cell receptor beta chain was retrieved from a study of T cell repertoires in cytomegalovirus infection. Study observations and caveats: It was HLA-C-restricted CMV-specific TCR beta clonotypes that dominated the response ex vivo.

A note on this clonotype: Its antigen is currently unknown.

TCRdb used MiXCR to reprocess the reads, holding one entry per CDR3 protein. The sample contains 400,000 or so distinct CDR3 sequences, approximately 18% of which appear only once. CDR1 is KGHDR, CDR2 SFDVKD, per germline. The CDR3 extends over 14 amino acids. V dropped 8 bases and J dropped 0 bases, with 13 bases sitting between them. The chain couples TRBV24-1 to TRBJ2-7; D possibly corresponds to TRBD2 (5 bases). The sample was PBMCs. This clonotype originated in a human donor in good health (CMV status not recorded). Some clones in this sample may be carry-over from other donors' samples. CDR3 region: CATTERSRSYEQYF. The CDR3 coding sequence is TGTGCCACCACAGAGCGGAGCCGCTCCTACGAGCAGTACTTC.